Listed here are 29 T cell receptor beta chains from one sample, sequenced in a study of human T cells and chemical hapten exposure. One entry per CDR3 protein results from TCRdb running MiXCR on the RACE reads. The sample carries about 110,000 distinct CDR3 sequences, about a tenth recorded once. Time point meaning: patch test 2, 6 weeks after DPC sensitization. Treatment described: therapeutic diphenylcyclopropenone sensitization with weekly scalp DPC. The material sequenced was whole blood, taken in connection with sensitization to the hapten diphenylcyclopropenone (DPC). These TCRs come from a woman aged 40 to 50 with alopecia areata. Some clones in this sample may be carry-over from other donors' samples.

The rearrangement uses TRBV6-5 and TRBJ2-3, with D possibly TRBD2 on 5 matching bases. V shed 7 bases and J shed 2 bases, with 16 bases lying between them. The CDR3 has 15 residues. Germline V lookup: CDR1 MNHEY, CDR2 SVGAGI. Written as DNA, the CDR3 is TGTGCCAGCACCGCTCAGGCGGGTTTCACAGATACGCAGTATTTT. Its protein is CASTAQAGFTDTQYF.

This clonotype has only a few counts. The CDR3 here is CASSVGRDRGKGYGYTF. DNA for the CDR3: TGTGCCAGCAGCGTGGGGCGGGACAGGGGAAAGGGTTATGGCTACACCTTC. J is TRBJ1-2 and V is TRBV9; 10 nucleotides line up with TRBD1. This CDR3 is 17 amino acids long. V shed 2 bases and J 5 bases; nucleotides not matched to a gene: 12. The germline V gene has CDR1 SGDLS and CDR2 YYNGEE. Based on the CDR3 plus reference TRBV9 and TRBJ1-2, the full variable domain is DSGVTQTPKHLITATGQRVTLRCSPRSGDLSVYWYQQSLDQGLQFLIQYYNGEERAKGNILERFSAQQFPDLHSELNLSSLELGDSALYFCASSVGRDRGKGYGYTFGSGTRLTVV.

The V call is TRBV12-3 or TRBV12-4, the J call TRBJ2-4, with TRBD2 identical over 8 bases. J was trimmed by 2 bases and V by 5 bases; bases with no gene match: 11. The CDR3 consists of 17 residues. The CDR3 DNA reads TGTGCCAGCAGTGCCCCCCGGGGGGGCATACCCAAAAACATTCAGTACTTC. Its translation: CASSAPRGGIPKNIQYF.

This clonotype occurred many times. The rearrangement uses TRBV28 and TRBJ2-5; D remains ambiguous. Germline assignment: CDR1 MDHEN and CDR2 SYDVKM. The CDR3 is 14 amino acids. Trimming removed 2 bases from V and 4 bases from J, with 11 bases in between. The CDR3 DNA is TGTGCCAGCAGTTTACCCCACACCCCAGAGACCCAGTACTTC. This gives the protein CASSLPHTPETQYF.

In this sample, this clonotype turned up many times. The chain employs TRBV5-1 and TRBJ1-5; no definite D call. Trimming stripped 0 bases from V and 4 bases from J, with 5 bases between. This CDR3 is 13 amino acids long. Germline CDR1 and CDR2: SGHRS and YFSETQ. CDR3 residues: CASSLAENQPQHF. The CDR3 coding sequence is TGCGCCAGCAGCTTGGCGGAAAATCAGCCCCAGCATTTT.

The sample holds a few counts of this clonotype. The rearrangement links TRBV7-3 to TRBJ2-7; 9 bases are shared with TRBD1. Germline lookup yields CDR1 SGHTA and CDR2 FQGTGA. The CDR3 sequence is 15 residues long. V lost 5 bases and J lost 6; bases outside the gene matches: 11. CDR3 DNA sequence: TGTGCCAGCAGCCCCACCGGGACAGGGAATTCCGAGCAGTACTTC. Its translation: CASSPTGTGNSEQYF.

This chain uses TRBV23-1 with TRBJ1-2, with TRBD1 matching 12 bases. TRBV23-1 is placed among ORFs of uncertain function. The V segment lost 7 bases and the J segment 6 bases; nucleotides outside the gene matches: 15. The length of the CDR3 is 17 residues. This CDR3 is CASNLRGQGARGDGYTF. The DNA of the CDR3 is TGCGCCAGCAACCTCCGGGGACAGGGGGCTCGTGGGGATGGCTACACCTTC.

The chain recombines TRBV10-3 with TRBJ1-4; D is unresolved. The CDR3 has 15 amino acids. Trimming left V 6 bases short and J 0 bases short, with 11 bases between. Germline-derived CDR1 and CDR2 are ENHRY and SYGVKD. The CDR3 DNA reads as TGTGCCATCAGCGCCGAGACTGCAACTAATGAAAAACTGTTTTTT. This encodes CAISAETATNEKLFF.

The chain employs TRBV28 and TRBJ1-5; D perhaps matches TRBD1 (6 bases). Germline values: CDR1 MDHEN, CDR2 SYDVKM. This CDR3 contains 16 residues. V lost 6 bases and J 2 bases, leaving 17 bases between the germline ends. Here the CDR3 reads CASSRGGLSGNQPQHF. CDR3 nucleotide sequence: TGTGCCAGCAGCCGAGGGGGGCTTTCGGGCAATCAGCCCCAGCATTTT.

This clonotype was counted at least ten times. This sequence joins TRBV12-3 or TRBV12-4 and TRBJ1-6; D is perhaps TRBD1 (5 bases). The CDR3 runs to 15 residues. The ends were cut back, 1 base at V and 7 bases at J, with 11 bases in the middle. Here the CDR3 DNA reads TGTGCCAGCAGTTTAGGGGGCAGTCGAAATTCACCCCTCCACTTT. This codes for CASSLGGSRNSPLHF.

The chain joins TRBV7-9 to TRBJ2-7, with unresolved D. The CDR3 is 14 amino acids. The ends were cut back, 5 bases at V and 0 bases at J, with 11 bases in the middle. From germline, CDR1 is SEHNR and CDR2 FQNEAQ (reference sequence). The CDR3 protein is CASSLDTGSYEQYF. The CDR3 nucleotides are TGTGCCAGCAGCCTAGACACCGGCTCCTACGAGCAGTACTTC.

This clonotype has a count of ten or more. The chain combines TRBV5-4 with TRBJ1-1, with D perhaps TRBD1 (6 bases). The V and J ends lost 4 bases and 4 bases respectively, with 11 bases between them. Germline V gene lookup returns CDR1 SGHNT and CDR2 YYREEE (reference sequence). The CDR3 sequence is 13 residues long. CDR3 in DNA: TGTGCCAGCAGCGTACAGGGAGGCACTGAAGCTTTCTTT. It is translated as CASSVQGGTEAFF. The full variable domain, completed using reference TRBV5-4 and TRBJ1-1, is ETGVTQSPTHLIKTRGQQVTLRCSSQSGHNTVSWYQQALGQGPQFIFQYYREEENGRGNFPPRFSGLQFPNYSSELNVNALELDDSALYLCASSVQGGTEAFFGQGTRLTVV.

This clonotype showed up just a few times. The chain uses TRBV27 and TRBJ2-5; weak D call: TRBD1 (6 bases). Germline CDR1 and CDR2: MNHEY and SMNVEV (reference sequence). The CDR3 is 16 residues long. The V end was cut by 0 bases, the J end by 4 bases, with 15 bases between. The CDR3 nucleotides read TGTGCCAGCAGTTTATCAGCAGGGGACACAATAGAGACCCAGTACTTC. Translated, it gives CASSLSAGDTIETQYF.

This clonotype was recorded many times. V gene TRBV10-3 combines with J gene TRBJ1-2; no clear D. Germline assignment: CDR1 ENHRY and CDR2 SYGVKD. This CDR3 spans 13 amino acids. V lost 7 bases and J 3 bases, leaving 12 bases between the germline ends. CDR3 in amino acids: CAIMKGVDYGYTF. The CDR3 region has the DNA TGTGCCATCATGAAGGGTGTTGACTATGGCTACACCTTC.

The CDR3: CASSQTPPGQGAIGANVLTF. The DNA for the CDR3 is TGCGCCAGCAGCCAAACCCCCCCGGGACAGGGGGCAATTGGGGCCAACGTCCTGACTTTC. J is TRBJ2-6 and V is TRBV4-1; 12 bases are a match to TRBD1. V lost 2 bases to trimming and J lost 3 bases; unmatched junction nucleotides: 11. The V gene's germline CDR1 is MGHRA and CDR2 YSYEKL. This CDR3 spans 20 amino acids.

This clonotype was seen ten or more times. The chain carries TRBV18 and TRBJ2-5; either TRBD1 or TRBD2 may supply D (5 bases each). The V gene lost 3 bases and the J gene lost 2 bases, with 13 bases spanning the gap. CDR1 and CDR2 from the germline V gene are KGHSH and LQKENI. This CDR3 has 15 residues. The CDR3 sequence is CASSPDGTYQETQYF. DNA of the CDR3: TGTGCCAGCTCACCGGATGGGACGTATCAAGAGACCCAGTACTTC.

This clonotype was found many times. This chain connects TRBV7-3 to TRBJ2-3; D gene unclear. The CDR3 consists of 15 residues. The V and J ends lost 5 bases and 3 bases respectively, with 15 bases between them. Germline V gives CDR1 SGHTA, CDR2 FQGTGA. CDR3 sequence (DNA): TGTGCCAGCAGCCCCCTAGGTATCTGGACAGATACGCAGTATTTT. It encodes CASSPLGIWTDTQYF.

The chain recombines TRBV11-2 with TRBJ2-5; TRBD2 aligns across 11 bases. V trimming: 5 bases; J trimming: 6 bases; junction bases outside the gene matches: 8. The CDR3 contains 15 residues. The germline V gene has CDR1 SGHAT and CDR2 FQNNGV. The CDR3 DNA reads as TGTGCCAGCAGCGGTAGCGGGGGGGCCGGAAAGACCCAGTACTTC. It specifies CASSGSGGAGKTQYF.

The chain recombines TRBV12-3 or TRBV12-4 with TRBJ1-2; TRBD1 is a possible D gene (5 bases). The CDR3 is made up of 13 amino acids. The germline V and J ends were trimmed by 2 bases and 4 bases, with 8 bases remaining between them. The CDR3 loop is CASSLPRGYGYTF. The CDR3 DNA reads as TGTGCCAGCAGTTTACCTAGGGGCTATGGCTACACCTTC.

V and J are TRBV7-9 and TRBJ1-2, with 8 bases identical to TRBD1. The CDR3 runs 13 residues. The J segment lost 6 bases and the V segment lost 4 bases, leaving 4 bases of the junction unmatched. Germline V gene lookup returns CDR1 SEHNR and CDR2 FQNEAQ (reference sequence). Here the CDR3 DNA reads TGTGCCAGCAGCTGGACAGGGACCCATGGCTACACCTTC. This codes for CASSWTGTHGYTF. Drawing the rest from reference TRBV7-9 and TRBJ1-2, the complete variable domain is DTGVSQNPRHKITKRGQNVTFRCDPISEHNRLYWYRQTLGQGPEFLTYFQNEAQLEKSRLLSDRFSAERPKGSFSTLEIQRTEQGDSAMYLCASSWTGTHGYTFGSGTRLTVV.

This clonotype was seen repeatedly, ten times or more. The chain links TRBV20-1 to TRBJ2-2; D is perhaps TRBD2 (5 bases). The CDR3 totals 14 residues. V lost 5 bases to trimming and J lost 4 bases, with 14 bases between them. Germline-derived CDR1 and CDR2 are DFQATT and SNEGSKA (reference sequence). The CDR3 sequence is CSAPGNLVTGELFF. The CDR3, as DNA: TGCAGTGCTCCCGGGAATCTAGTCACCGGGGAGCTGTTTTTT.

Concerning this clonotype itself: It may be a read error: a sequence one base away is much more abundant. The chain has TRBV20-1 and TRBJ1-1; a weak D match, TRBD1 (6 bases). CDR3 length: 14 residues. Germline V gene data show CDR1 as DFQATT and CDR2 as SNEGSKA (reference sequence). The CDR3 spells CSAHRTDWNTEAYF. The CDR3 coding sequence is TGCAGTGCTCACCGGACAGACTGGAACACTGAAGCTTACTTT.

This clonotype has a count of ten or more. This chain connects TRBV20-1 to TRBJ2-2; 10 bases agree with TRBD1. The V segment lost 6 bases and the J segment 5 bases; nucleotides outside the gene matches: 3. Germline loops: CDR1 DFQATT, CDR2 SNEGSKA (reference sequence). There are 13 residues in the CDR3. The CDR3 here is CSAGTGVTGELFF. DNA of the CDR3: TGCAGTGCCGGGACAGGGGTTACCGGGGAGCTGTTTTTT.

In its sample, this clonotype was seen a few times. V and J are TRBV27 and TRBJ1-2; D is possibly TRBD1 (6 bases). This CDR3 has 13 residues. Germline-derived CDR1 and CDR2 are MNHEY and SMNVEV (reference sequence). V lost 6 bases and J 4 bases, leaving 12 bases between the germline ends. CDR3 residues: CASSLYRAYGYTF. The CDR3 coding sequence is TGTGCCAGCAGCCTTTACAGGGCCTATGGCTACACCTTC.

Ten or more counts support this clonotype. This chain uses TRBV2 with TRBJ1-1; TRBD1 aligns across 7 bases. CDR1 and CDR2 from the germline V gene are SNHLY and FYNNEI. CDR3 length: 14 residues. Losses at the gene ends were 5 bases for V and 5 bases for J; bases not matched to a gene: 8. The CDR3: CASSKGGGWTEAFF. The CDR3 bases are TGTGCCAGCAGTAAAGGGGGCGGATGGACTGAAGCTTTCTTT.

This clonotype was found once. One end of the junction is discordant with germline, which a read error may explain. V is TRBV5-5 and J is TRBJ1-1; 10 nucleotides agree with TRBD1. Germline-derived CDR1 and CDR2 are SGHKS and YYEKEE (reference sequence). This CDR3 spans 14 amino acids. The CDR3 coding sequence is TGTGCCTGCAGCTGGACAGGGGGAGACACTGAAGCTTTCTTT. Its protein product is CACSWTGGDTEAFF.

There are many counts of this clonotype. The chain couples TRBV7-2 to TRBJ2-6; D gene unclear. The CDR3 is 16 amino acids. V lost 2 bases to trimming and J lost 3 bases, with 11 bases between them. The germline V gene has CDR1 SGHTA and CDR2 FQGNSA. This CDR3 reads CASSLYFGVGANVLTF. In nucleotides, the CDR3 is TGTGCCAGCAGCTTATATTTTGGGGTTGGGGCCAACGTCCTGACTTTC.

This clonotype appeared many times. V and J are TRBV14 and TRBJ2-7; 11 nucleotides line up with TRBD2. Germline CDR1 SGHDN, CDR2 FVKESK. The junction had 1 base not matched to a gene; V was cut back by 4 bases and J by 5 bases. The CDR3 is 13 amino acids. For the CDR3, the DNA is TGTGCCAGCAGCCTGACTAGCGGGGACGAGCAGTACTTC. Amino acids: CASSLTSGDEQYF.

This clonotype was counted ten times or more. The CDR3 coding sequence is TGCAGCGTTGAAGGCGGGACTGAAGCTTTCTTT. It translates to CSVEGGTEAFF. The rearrangement links TRBV29-1 to TRBJ1-1; no definite D call. CDR1 is SQVTM, CDR2 ANQGSEA, per germline. Trimming took 1 base from V and 5 from J, leaving 5 bases between them. The CDR3 consists of 11 residues. The whole variable domain, remainder taken from reference TRBV29-1 and TRBJ1-1, is SAVISQKPSRDICQRGTSLTIQCQVDSQVTMMFWYRQQPGQSLTLIATANQGSEATYESGFVIDKFPISRPNLTFSTLTVSNMSPEDSSIYLCSVEGGTEAFFGQGTRLTVV.